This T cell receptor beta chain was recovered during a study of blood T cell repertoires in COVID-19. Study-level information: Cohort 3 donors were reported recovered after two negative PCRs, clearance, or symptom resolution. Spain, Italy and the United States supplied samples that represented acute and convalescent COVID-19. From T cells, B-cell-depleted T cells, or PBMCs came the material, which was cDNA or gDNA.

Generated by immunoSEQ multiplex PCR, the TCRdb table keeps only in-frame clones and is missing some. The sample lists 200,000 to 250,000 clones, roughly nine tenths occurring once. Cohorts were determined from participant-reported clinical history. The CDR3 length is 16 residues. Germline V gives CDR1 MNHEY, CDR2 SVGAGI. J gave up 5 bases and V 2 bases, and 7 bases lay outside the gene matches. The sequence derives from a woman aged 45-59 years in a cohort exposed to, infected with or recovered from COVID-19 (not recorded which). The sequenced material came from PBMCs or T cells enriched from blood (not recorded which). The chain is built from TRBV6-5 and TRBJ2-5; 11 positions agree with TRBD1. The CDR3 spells CASSYTGQGAGETQYF. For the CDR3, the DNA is TGTGCCAGCAGTTACACCGGACAGGGGGCAGGGGAGACCCAGTACTTC.